Described below is a single TCR beta chain sequence and its context. Germline values: CDR1 MNHNY, CDR2 SVGAGI (reference sequence). Trimming removed 1 base from V and 3 bases from J, with 9 bases in between. The CDR3 has 14 amino acids. The data are from a study of blood T cell repertoires in COVID-19. Study context: Samples of COVID-19 (acute and convalescent) were obtained from the United States, Italy and Spain. Sources were T cells, B-cell-depleted T cells, or PBMCs; the material itself was cDNA or gDNA.

Per the original data handling: From reference gene primer amplification, estimates of nucleated cell counts were derived. Clones were sequenced by immunoSEQ multiplex PCR, and TCRdb holds only the in-frame ones, with some missing. V and J calls and clone size follow that table, whereas D and trimming were derived from the DNA. The sample contains 21,000 or so clones, around 84% of which appear only once. Sequenced input: peripheral blood. The clonotype originates from a man aged 50 to 60 with active COVID-19. The chain uses TRBV6-6 and TRBJ2-5; a possible D gene is TRBD1 (5 bases). The CDR3 region is CASSYWSGKETQYF. The CDR3, as DNA: TGTGCCAGCAGTTACTGGTCAGGGAAAGAGACCCAGTACTTC.